This T cell receptor beta chain emerged from a study of OX40 agonist ivuxolimab in advanced cancers. Overall study context: Ivuxolimab, which is an agonistic anti-OX40 (CD134) antibody, was administered to the patients.

The V end lost 6 bases, the J end lost 4 bases, and 9 bases lay between the germline ends. The germline gives CDR1 ENHRY, CDR2 SYGVKD. The CDR3 runs to 12 residues. Measured with immunoSEQ multiplex PCR; TCRdb has only the in-frame clones, and not every one. The data contain around 69,000 clones, 89% of them singletons. The sequences come from CD4+ or CD8+ T cells sorted from blood, collected in a trial of the OX40 agonist ivuxolimab. This clonotype was sampled from an adult with an advanced solid tumor such as melanoma, head and neck, liver or kidney cancer. V usage is TRBV10-3 and J usage is TRBJ1-1; D is ambiguous. The CDR3 region has the DNA TGTGCCATCAGCCCCGTAGGCACTGAAGCTTTCTTT. This translates into CAISPVGTEAFF.